These T cell receptor beta chains were read from a single sample in a study of T cell repertoires in cytomegalovirus infection. No antigen has been assigned to these receptors. TCRdb reprocessed the reads with MiXCR, giving one entry per CDR3 protein. Here the sample spans under 450,000 distinct CDR3 sequences, about a third being singletons. Specimen: cultured PBMCs, collected from culture after CMV antigen stimulation. The receptors were sampled from a human donor in good health (CMV status not recorded). Some clones in this sample may be carry-over from other donors' samples. CDR3s include the opening cysteine and the closing phenylalanine or tryptophan. A D gene is named only where the DNA matches it firmly. Clone size is given for some rows only: seen once, a few or many times, or a class if the clone is expanded.

clone size: many
J gene: TRBJ2-1
V gene: TRBV7-2
D gene: TRBD1
CDR3 length: 15
CDR3 DNA: TGTGCCAGCAGCTTATCGGCAGGGGGTATCAATGAGCAGTTCTTC
CDR3 protein: CASSLSAGGINEQFF

clone size: -
J gene: TRBJ1-5
V gene: TRBV7-8
D gene: -
CDR3 length: 14
CDR3 DNA: TGTGCCAGCAGCAAGGCAGGGTCCGTTTCGGCCCAGCATTTT
CDR3 protein: CASSKAGSVSAQHF

clone size: -
J gene: TRBJ1-6
V gene: TRBV14
D gene: -
CDR3 length: 13
CDR3 DNA: TGTGCCAGCAGCCAACTTTATAGTTCACCCCTCCACTTT
CDR3 protein: CASSQLYSSPLHF

clone size: -
J gene: TRBJ1-2
V gene: TRBV30
D gene: -
CDR3 length: 11
CDR3 DNA: TGTGCCTTAACCGGAAACTATGGCTACACCTTC
CDR3 protein: CALTGNYGYTF

clone size: few
J gene: TRBJ1-1
V gene: TRBV10-3
D gene: -
CDR3 length: 13
CDR3 DNA: TGTGCCATCGCGCCGGGGCAGAACACTGAAGCTTTCTTT
CDR3 protein: CAIAPGQNTEAFF

clone size: many
J gene: TRBJ2-1
V gene: TRBV9
D gene: -
CDR3 length: 16
CDR3 DNA: TGTGCCAGCAGCGTAGTGGCGGTGAGCTCCTACAATGAGCAGTTCTTC
CDR3 protein: CASSVVAVSSYNEQFF

clone size: -
J gene: TRBJ2-1
V gene: TRBV24-1
D gene: TRBD1
CDR3 length: 13
CDR3 DNA: TGTGCCACCCGGACAGGGGCGAACAATGAGCAGTTCTTC
CDR3 protein: CATRTGANNEQFF

clone size: many
J gene: TRBJ2-1
V gene: TRBV7-2
D gene: -
CDR3 length: 11
CDR3 DNA: TGTGCCAGCGGGCCAAACAATGAGCAGTTCTTC
CDR3 protein: CASGPNNEQFF

clone size: -
J gene: TRBJ1-2
V gene: TRBV6-1
D gene: TRBD1
CDR3 length: 13
CDR3 DNA: TGTGCCAGCAGGATAGGGCAGGGGGCAGGCTACACCTTC
CDR3 protein: CASRIGQGAGYTF

clone size: -
J gene: TRBJ2-7
V gene: TRBV6-5
D gene: -
CDR3 length: 13
CDR3 DNA: TGTGCCAGCAGTCCTGCGGGGCTTCCCGAGCAGTACTTC
CDR3 protein: CASSPAGLPEQYF

clone size: -
J gene: TRBJ2-1
V gene: TRBV11-2
D gene: TRBD2
CDR3 length: 16
CDR3 DNA: TGTGCCAGCAGCTCCTACCGGGACTACCAAATGAAGGGGCAGTTCTTC
CDR3 protein: CASSSYRDYQMKGQFF

clone size: few
J gene: TRBJ1-5
V gene: TRBV7-2
D gene: -
CDR3 length: 13
CDR3 DNA: TGTGCCAGCACCTTGGGAGAAGTCCAGCCCCAGCATTTT
CDR3 protein: CASTLGEVQPQHF

clone size: -
J gene: TRBJ2-7
V gene: TRBV27
D gene: TRBD1
CDR3 length: 15
CDR3 DNA: TGTGCCAGCAGTTTTTCTAAGGACAGGGGAGATGAGCAGTACTTC
CDR3 protein: CASSFSKDRGDEQYF

clone size: -
J gene: TRBJ2-7
V gene: TRBV29-1
D gene: TRBD2
CDR3 length: 13
CDR3 DNA: TGCAGCGTTGAAACTAGCGGATCCTACGAGCAGTACTTC
CDR3 protein: CSVETSGSYEQYF

clone size: few
J gene: TRBJ2-1
V gene: TRBV30
D gene: -
CDR3 length: 11
CDR3 DNA: TGTGCCCGGCAATTGGCCAATGAGCAGTTCTTC
CDR3 protein: CARQLANEQFF

clone size: few
J gene: TRBJ2-7
V gene: TRBV29-1
D gene: -
CDR3 length: 11
CDR3 DNA: TGCAGCGTTCAGGGCTTAGGCGAGCAGTACTTC
CDR3 protein: CSVQGLGEQYF

clone size: once
J gene: TRBJ2-7
V gene: TRBV28
D gene: TRBD2
CDR3 length: 14
CDR3 DNA: TGTGCCAGCAGTTTATTCGGCGGGAGGGCCATGCAGTACTTC
CDR3 protein: CASSLFGGRAMQYF

clone size: -
J gene: TRBJ2-2
V gene: TRBV5-1
D gene: TRBD2
CDR3 length: 16
CDR3 DNA: TGCGCCAGCAGCTTGGGGAGCGGGAGAGTCACCGGGGAGCTGTTTTTT
CDR3 protein: CASSLGSGRVTGELFF

clone size: -
J gene: TRBJ2-7
V gene: TRBV6-6
D gene: TRBD1
CDR3 length: 14
CDR3 DNA: TGTGCCAGCAGGGATCCGGGACAGGGTGGCGAGCAGTACTTC
CDR3 protein: CASRDPGQGGEQYF

clone size: many
J gene: TRBJ2-1
V gene: TRBV7-2
D gene: -
CDR3 length: 14
CDR3 DNA: TGTGCCAGCAGCTCCCGTATGTGGGTAAATGAGCAGTTCTTC
CDR3 protein: CASSSRMWVNEQFF

clone size: -
J gene: TRBJ1-5
V gene: TRBV12-3/TRBV12-4
D gene: TRBD1
CDR3 length: 13
CDR3 DNA: TGTGCCAGCAGTTTGGACAGGTCTCAGCCCCAGCATTTT
CDR3 protein: CASSLDRSQPQHF

clone size: few
J gene: TRBJ2-1
V gene: TRBV6-5
D gene: TRBD2
CDR3 length: 17
CDR3 DNA: TGTGCCAGCAGTCCGACTAGCGGGAAATACTCCTACAATGAGCAGTTCTTC
CDR3 protein: CASSPTSGKYSYNEQFF

clone size: -
J gene: TRBJ1-3
V gene: TRBV28
D gene: -
CDR3 length: 13
CDR3 DNA: TGTGCCTCTCGCAAGGGGGCTGGAAACACCATATATTTT
CDR3 protein: CASRKGAGNTIYF

clone size: many
J gene: TRBJ1-1
V gene: TRBV7-2
D gene: -
CDR3 length: 14
CDR3 DNA: TGTGCCAGCAGGACTGGACAGTATAACACTGAAGCTTTCTTT
CDR3 protein: CASRTGQYNTEAFF

clone size: -
J gene: TRBJ1-1
V gene: TRBV7-2
D gene: -
CDR3 length: 13
CDR3 DNA: TGTGCCAGCAGCTTTCTGATAAACACTGAAGCTTTCTTT
CDR3 protein: CASSFLINTEAFF

clone size: few
J gene: TRBJ2-6
V gene: TRBV6-2/TRBV6-3
D gene: TRBD1
CDR3 length: 14
CDR3 DNA: TGTGCCAGCAGAACAGGGGCTGGGGCCAACGTCCTGACTTTC
CDR3 protein: CASRTGAGANVLTF

clone size: -
J gene: TRBJ2-1
V gene: TRBV2
D gene: -
CDR3 length: 15
CDR3 DNA: TGTGCCAGCAGTGACGATGGGGGAACCTACAATGAGCAGTTCTTC
CDR3 protein: CASSDDGGTYNEQFF

clone size: -
J gene: TRBJ2-5
V gene: TRBV19
D gene: TRBD1
CDR3 length: 14
CDR3 DNA: TGTGCCAGTAGTTACGACAGGGGGAGATGGACCCAGTACTTC
CDR3 protein: CASSYDRGRWTQYF

clone size: -
J gene: TRBJ2-1
V gene: TRBV6-2/TRBV6-3
D gene: TRBD2
CDR3 length: 17
CDR3 DNA: TGTGCCAGCAGTTACTCCCGTACTAGCGGGATAAACAATGAGCAGTTCTTC
CDR3 protein: CASSYSRTSGINNEQFF

clone size: -
J gene: TRBJ2-1
V gene: TRBV28
D gene: TRBD2
CDR3 length: 17
CDR3 DNA: TGTGCCAGCAGTTTACCCCGACTAGCGGGGCAATCGGATGAGCAGTTCTTC
CDR3 protein: CASSLPRLAGQSDEQFF

clone size: few
J gene: TRBJ2-1
V gene: TRBV4-3
D gene: -
CDR3 length: 15
CDR3 DNA: TGCGCCAGCAGCCAAGATCAAGCGGTCTACAATGAGCAGTTCTTC
CDR3 protein: CASSQDQAVYNEQFF

clone size: -
J gene: TRBJ1-2
V gene: TRBV12-3/TRBV12-4
D gene: -
CDR3 length: 13
CDR3 DNA: TGTGCCAGCAGTTTGGAGGGGCACTATGGCTACACCTTC
CDR3 protein: CASSLEGHYGYTF

clone size: -
J gene: TRBJ2-5
V gene: TRBV6-1
D gene: -
CDR3 length: 13
CDR3 DNA: TGTGCCGCCCGGTACCAGTTGGGAGAGACCCAGTACTTC
CDR3 protein: CAARYQLGETQYF

clone size: few
J gene: TRBJ2-3
V gene: TRBV6-2/TRBV6-3
D gene: TRBD2
CDR3 length: 14
CDR3 DNA: TGTGCCAGCAGTACCCGGGAGGGCACAGATACGCAGTATTTT
CDR3 protein: CASSTREGTDTQYF

clone size: -
J gene: TRBJ1-4
V gene: TRBV14
D gene: -
CDR3 length: 14
CDR3 DNA: TGTGCCAGCAGCCGGCGGGACGTTAATGAAAAACTGTTTTTT
CDR3 protein: CASSRRDVNEKLFF

clone size: -
J gene: TRBJ2-3
V gene: TRBV4-3
D gene: -
CDR3 length: 17
CDR3 DNA: TGCGCCAGCAGCCAATTAATAGTAGCGGAATCCACAGATACGCAGTATTTT
CDR3 protein: CASSQLIVAESTDTQYF

clone size: -
J gene: TRBJ2-3
V gene: TRBV27
D gene: TRBD2
CDR3 length: 16
CDR3 DNA: TGTGCCAGCAGTGCGAGACTAGCGGGATACACAGATACGCAGTATTTT
CDR3 protein: CASSARLAGYTDTQYF

clone size: -
J gene: TRBJ2-2
V gene: TRBV6-1
D gene: -
CDR3 length: 16
CDR3 DNA: TGTGCCAGCAGTGGGTCCGGGACGCAAGACACCGGGGAGCTGTTTTTT
CDR3 protein: CASSGSGTQDTGELFF

clone size: -
J gene: TRBJ2-1
V gene: TRBV5-1
D gene: -
CDR3 length: 15
CDR3 DNA: TGCGCCAGCAGCTTGTTGGAGAGGGGCTACAATGAGCAGTTCTTC
CDR3 protein: CASSLLERGYNEQFF

clone size: few
J gene: TRBJ2-1
V gene: TRBV12-3/TRBV12-4
D gene: TRBD2
CDR3 length: 15
CDR3 DNA: TGTGCCAGCAGTCTCGGGACTAGCGACTACAATGAGCAGTTCTTC
CDR3 protein: CASSLGTSDYNEQFF

clone size: -
J gene: TRBJ1-6
V gene: TRBV28
D gene: -
CDR3 length: 14
CDR3 DNA: TGTGCCAGCAGTTTATTGAGCGTAAATTCACCCCTCCACTTT
CDR3 protein: CASSLLSVNSPLHF

clone size: -
J gene: TRBJ2-7
V gene: TRBV6-8
D gene: -
CDR3 length: 15
CDR3 DNA: TGTGCCAGCAGTTACGGAATAGGGATGGGATACGAGCAGTACTTC
CDR3 protein: CASSYGIGMGYEQYF

clone size: -
J gene: TRBJ2-5
V gene: TRBV2
D gene: TRBD1
CDR3 length: 15
CDR3 DNA: TGTGCCAGCAGCTACAGGGGTTTTGCGCAAGAGACCCAGTACTTC
CDR3 protein: CASSYRGFAQETQYF

clone size: few
J gene: TRBJ1-5
V gene: TRBV12-3/TRBV12-4
D gene: -
CDR3 length: 15
CDR3 DNA: TGTGCCAGCAGTCCGGGCCCGGATAGCAATCAGCCCCAGCATTTT
CDR3 protein: CASSPGPDSNQPQHF

clone size: few
J gene: TRBJ2-4
V gene: TRBV6-1
D gene: TRBD1
CDR3 length: 14
CDR3 DNA: TGTGCCAGCAGTCCACGGACAGGGCGAGACATTCAGTACTTC
CDR3 protein: CASSPRTGRDIQYF

clone size: once
J gene: TRBJ1-1
V gene: TRBV18
D gene: -
CDR3 length: 12
CDR3 DNA: TGTGCCAGCTCACCGCTAGGCCTTGAAGCTTTCTTT
CDR3 protein: CASSPLGLEAFF

clone size: -
J gene: TRBJ2-1
V gene: TRBV4-2
D gene: -
CDR3 length: 16
CDR3 DNA: TGTGCCAGCAGCCGGCTTGCTGGCGGGGCCAACAATGAGCAGTTCTTC
CDR3 protein: CASSRLAGGANNEQFF

clone size: -
J gene: TRBJ2-3
V gene: TRBV7-6
D gene: -
CDR3 length: 14
CDR3 DNA: TGTGCCAGCAGCTTACTCGACAACACAGATACGCAGTATTTT
CDR3 protein: CASSLLDNTDTQYF

clone size: -
J gene: TRBJ2-4
V gene: TRBV20-1
D gene: -
CDR3 length: 15
CDR3 DNA: TGCAGTGCGGTTCCGGTGACGATAGCCAAAAACATTCAGTACTTC
CDR3 protein: CSAVPVTIAKNIQYF

clone size: few
J gene: TRBJ1-1
V gene: TRBV7-6
D gene: -
CDR3 length: 13
CDR3 DNA: TGTGCCAGCAGCTTACGGGGAAGGGCTGAAGCTTTCTTT
CDR3 protein: CASSLRGRAEAFF

clone size: -
J gene: TRBJ2-1
V gene: TRBV29-1
D gene: TRBD2
CDR3 length: 13
CDR3 DNA: TGCAGCGTCAGACCGGGACTAGCCTATGGGCAGTTCTTC
CDR3 protein: CSVRPGLAYGQFF

clone size: few
J gene: TRBJ2-7
V gene: TRBV4-1
D gene: TRBD2
CDR3 length: 13
CDR3 DNA: TGCGCCAGCAGCCAAGTGGGGGGGAGAGAGCAGTACTTC
CDR3 protein: CASSQVGGREQYF